Shown below are 4 T cell receptor beta chains from a single sample sequenced in a study of regulatory T cells in long-lasting Graves disease. As to time point: newly diagnosed GD, antithyroid drugs for less than 3 months. PBMC-derived RNA was used for the TCR library. CDR3-region Arm-PCR and iRepertoire HTBI primers produced the TCR beta libraries. TCRdb re-analysed the multiplex PCR reads in MiXCR, keeping a single row per CDR3 protein. The sample records more than 400,000 distinct CDR3 sequences, roughly 17% being singletons. A further study also used this sample, focusing on T cells in Graves' hyperthyroidism and ophthalmopathy.

The input for sequencing was peripheral blood mononuclear cells (PBMCs), taken at new diagnosis, from a patient treated with antithyroid drugs. The receptors originated from a man in his forties or fifties with Graves disease.

There are many counts of this clonotype. The chain is built from TRBV7-9 and TRBJ2-7; D is uncertain. Trimming stripped 1 base from V and 6 bases from J, with 4 bases between. The CDR3 runs 11 residues. The germline V gene has CDR1 SEHNR and CDR2 FQNEAQ (reference sequence). CDR3 bases: TGTGCCAGCAGCTTAGTGGCCGAGCAGTACTTC. Translation gives CASSLVAEQYF.

This clonotype has more than one count but fewer than ten. This rearrangement joins TRBV29-1 to TRBJ2-1, with TRBD2 matching 7 bases. This CDR3 is 11 amino acids long. Per germline, CDR1 SQVTM and CDR2 ANQGSEA. With V trimmed by 6 bases and J by 10 bases, 6 bases remained unmatched. CDR3 sequence reads: CSVGLTREQFF. CDR3 DNA: TGCAGCGTGGGACTAACACGCGAGCAGTTCTTC.

The V gene is TRBV15, the J gene TRBJ1-5; 9 bases are shared with TRBD1. Germline V gene sequence: CDR1 LNHNV, CDR2 YYDKDF (reference sequence). The CDR3 runs to 15 residues. The ends lost 0 bases at V and 3 bases at J; junction bases unmatched: 0. The CDR3 nucleotides read TGTGCCACCAGCAGAGAACAGGGGGCCAATCAGCCCCAGCATTTT. Protein: CATSREQGANQPQHF.

This clonotype was counted ten times or more. The rearrangement links TRBV15 to TRBJ2-5; 15 bases are shared with TRBD2. Germline values: CDR1 LNHNV, CDR2 YYDKDF (reference sequence). V was clipped by 0 bases and J by 1 base; unmatched bases: 6. The CDR3 covers 19 residues. The CDR3 nucleotides are TGTGCCACCAGCAGAGATCGGACTAGCGGGAGGGCACCCCAAGAGACCCAGTACTTC. Translating gives CATSRDRTSGRAPQETQYF.